This T cell receptor beta chain stems from a study of neurological immune-mediated disorders. Regarding time point: longitudinal time-point 3. The authors produced cDNA by 5'RACE using 10-nucleotide random UMIs. Via MiXCR, TCRdb re-called the 5' RACE reads, giving one row per CDR3 protein. The sample lists roughly 42,000 distinct CDR3 sequences; roughly 13% were seen once. This clonotype was recorded many times. Germline V lookup: CDR1 SGHTA, CDR2 FQGNSA. This CDR3 spans 15 amino acids. V was shortened by 1 base and J by 0 bases, with 9 bases between the two germline ends. What was sequenced was PBMCs. The sequence came from a man younger than 40 in good health. This chain connects TRBV7-2 to TRBJ1-1; no clear D gene. DNA of the CDR3: TGTGCCAGCAGCTTAGAGGCGGTGGTGAACACTGAAGCTTTCTTT. Its protein is CASSLEAVVNTEAFF.